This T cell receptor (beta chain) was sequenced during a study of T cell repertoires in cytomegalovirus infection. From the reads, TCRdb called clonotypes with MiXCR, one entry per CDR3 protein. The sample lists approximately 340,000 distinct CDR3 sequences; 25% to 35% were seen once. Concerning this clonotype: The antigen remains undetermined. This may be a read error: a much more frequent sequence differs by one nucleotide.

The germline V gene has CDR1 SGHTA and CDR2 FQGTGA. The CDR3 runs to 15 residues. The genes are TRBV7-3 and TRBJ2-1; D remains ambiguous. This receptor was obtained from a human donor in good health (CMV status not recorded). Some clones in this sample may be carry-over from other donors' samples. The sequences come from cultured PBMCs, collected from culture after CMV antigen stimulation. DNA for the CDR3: TGTGACAGCAGCCTGGACCGGGCTGCCTACAATGAGCAGTTCTTC. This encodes CDSSLDRAAYNEQFF.